These T cell receptor beta chains were read from a single sample in a study of CD4+ T cells in melanoma. The assay was immunoSEQ multiplex PCR, and TCRdb's table has in-frame clones only and misses some. Of some 9,900 clones in the sample, roughly 69% were seen once. Sequenced sample: cells from a culture (not recorded whether cultured in vitro). The receptors originated from a human donor with melanoma. CDR3s include the opening cysteine and the closing phenylalanine or tryptophan. Each record gives: V gene, CDR3 protein.

V: TRBV30; CDR3: CAWSPLVGLNTEAFF
V: TRBV25-1; CDR3: CASSSAQEGGYTF
V: TRBV18; CDR3: CASSPGPMVVHEQYF
V: TRBV6-1; CDR3: CASSERGRAGEFEKLFF
V: TRBV2; CDR3: CASHSGVNSPLHF
V: TRBV29-1; CDR3: CSAGTSGGGPYEQYF
V: TRBV5-1; CDR3: CASSLGQMNTEAFF
V: TRBV6-1; CDR3: CASSEAGASGYYNEQFF
V: TRBV30; CDR3: CAWSDRTGIYTEAFF
V: TRBV4-2; CDR3: CASSQVQGPGELFF
V: TRBV29-1; CDR3: CSVEDRGSEAFF
V: TRBV6-5; CDR3: CASSYSLWLFF
V: TRBV7-6; CDR3: CASSRNFGNSGNTIYF
V: TRBV5-4; CDR3: CASSLPNEKLFF
V: TRBV4-1; CDR3: CASSHRDRGEKLFF
V: TRBV30; CDR3: CAWSAGPDTQYF
V: TRBV18; CDR3: CASSTGQGAYYGYTF
V: TRBV5-1; CDR3: CASRSIGVSTDTQYF
V: TRBV19; CDR3: CATGGRQVRGGWNTEAFF
V: TRBV6-5; CDR3: CASEQGNYGYTF
V: TRBV10-2; CDR3: CASSESDPSNQPQHF
V: TRBV7-9; CDR3: CASSFDSNYGYTF
V: TRBV27; CDR3: CASSFRGGQGYEQYF
V: TRBV9; CDR3: CASSGQAGTGPTGELFF
V: TRBV2; CDR3: CASNPTGMAEQFF
V: TRBV10-1; CDR3: CASSEYEYTEAFF
V: TRBV29-1; CDR3: CSVDTGVVGGYTF
V: TRBV18; CDR3: CASSPGGDTEAFF
V: TRBV7-9; CDR3: CASSKGEGAVNYGYTF
V: TRBV7-9; CDR3: CASSPTGSRPQYF
V: TRBV5-1; CDR3: CASSMGQGEGGYTF
V: TRBV6-5; CDR3: CASSRGPGAYEQYF
V: TRBV28; CDR3: CASSSESSGGGDTQYF
V: TRBV10-3; CDR3: CAISERDTQYF
V: TRBV7-8; CDR3: CASSLVGGNGARVGAFF
V: TRBV5-1; CDR3: CASSLGDLPNSPLHF
V: TRBV7-3; CDR3: CASSYTSGGRSTDTQYF
V: TRBV7-6; CDR3: CASSLGNRASEAFF
V: TRBV5-1; CDR3: CASSLLTGELFF
V: TRBV6-5; CDR3: CASSSVPPKKLFF
V: TRBV4-1; CDR3: CASQRMGTVGSQETQYF
V: TRBV6-1; CDR3: CASIPGQGASYGYTF
V: TRBV4-1; CDR3: CASSQRGQDGRANEKLFF
V: TRBV11-2; CDR3: CASSSDLQGSGYTF
V: TRBV5-1; CDR3: CASSIKQGDYNEQFF
V: TRBV6-1; CDR3: CASSEAPSRGVNEQFF
V: TRBV9; CDR3: CASSPRGDVTDTQYF
V: TRBV4-1; CDR3: CASSHAAGTEPYSYGYTF
V: TRBV7-8; CDR3: CASSPWTGREETQYF
V: TRBV19; CDR3: CASSIVGWDGAGTDTQYF
V: TRBV4-1; CDR3: CASSPRGAGGNTGELFF
V: TRBV12-5; CDR3: CASGLVNRQPQHF